This is a list of T cell receptor beta chains from one sample in a study of beta chain features in type 1 diabetes. Produced via immunoSEQ multiplex PCR; TCRdb's table is partial and in-frame only. The sample lists fewer than 30,000 clones; around 63% were seen once. Sequencing was performed on Tregs from blood. These receptor sequences come from a man between 18 and 35 years old with type 1 diabetes. CDR3s include the opening cysteine and the closing phenylalanine or tryptophan. The D gene is left open where the match is weak. A row's size may be missing; if present it is once, few, many or a size class.

J gene: TRBJ2-5
V gene: TRBV27
D gene: TRBD2
clone size: NA
CDR3 DNA: TGTGCCAGCAGTTTAGCGGGAGGTCGTTTAGGGACCCAGTACTTC
CDR3 protein: CASSLAGGRLGTQYF

J gene: TRBJ1-1
V gene: TRBV14
D gene: TRBD1
clone size: few
CDR3 DNA: TGTGCCAGCAGCCTTCAGGGGGGAGAAGCTTTCTTT
CDR3 protein: CASSLQGGEAFF

J gene: TRBJ2-7
V gene: TRBV18
D gene: TRBD1
clone size: NA
CDR3 DNA: TGTGCCAGCTCACAGCCCGGGACAGGGGTCTACGAGCAGTACTTC
CDR3 protein: CASSQPGTGVYEQYF

J gene: TRBJ2-2
V gene: TRBV6-6
D gene: TRBD1
clone size: NA
CDR3 DNA: TGTGCCAGCATACGGGACAGCACCGGGGAGCTGTTTTTT
CDR3 protein: CASIRDSTGELFF

J gene: TRBJ2-2
V gene: TRBV5-8
D gene: NA
clone size: NA
CDR3 DNA: TGTGCCAGCAGCTTTTTCGTAAACACCGGGGAGCTGTTTTTT
CDR3 protein: CASSFFVNTGELFF

J gene: TRBJ2-7
V gene: TRBV10-2
D gene: NA
clone size: NA
CDR3 DNA: TGCGCCAGCAGTGAGTCGCGAGTGAACGAGCAGTACTTC
CDR3 protein: CASSESRVNEQYF

J gene: TRBJ2-1
V gene: TRBV7-9
D gene: TRBD2
clone size: NA
CDR3 DNA: TGTGCCAGCAGCTCCTTAGCGGGAAACAATGAGCAGTTCTTC
CDR3 protein: CASSSLAGNNEQFF

J gene: TRBJ2-7
V gene: TRBV6-6
D gene: NA
clone size: NA
CDR3 DNA: TGTGCCAGCAGTCAGGACAGAGAGGCCTACGAGCAGTACTTC
CDR3 protein: CASSQDREAYEQYF

J gene: TRBJ2-7
V gene: TRBV7-2
D gene: TRBD2
clone size: NA
CDR3 DNA: TGTGCCAGCAGCTTAGAATTCGGGACTAGCGTCTACGAGCAGTACTTC
CDR3 protein: CASSLEFGTSVYEQYF

J gene: TRBJ2-1
V gene: TRBV10-3
D gene: TRBD2
clone size: medium-sized
CDR3 DNA: TGTGCCACAAATCTTCTGGGGGGGACTAATAATGAGCAGTTCTTC
CDR3 protein: CATNLLGGTNNEQFF

J gene: TRBJ1-4
V gene: TRBV11-2
D gene: NA
clone size: NA
CDR3 DNA: TGTGCCAGCTCGAAACCGCCAGCAGGGTGGGCAACTAATGAAAAACTGTTTTTT
CDR3 protein: CASSKPPAGWATNEKLFF

J gene: TRBJ2-1
V gene: TRBV7-8
D gene: TRBD2
clone size: NA
CDR3 DNA: TGTGCCAGCAGCCTCCGGACTAGCGGGGGCCAAAGTGAGCAGTTCTTC
CDR3 protein: CASSLRTSGGQSEQFF

J gene: TRBJ2-7
V gene: TRBV18
D gene: TRBD1
clone size: NA
CDR3 DNA: TGTGCCAGCTCACCCGGGACAGGGGGCGACGAGCAGTACTTC
CDR3 protein: CASSPGTGGDEQYF

J gene: TRBJ2-5
V gene: TRBV5-4
D gene: NA
clone size: NA
CDR3 DNA: TGTGCCAGCAGCTTGGATCCTCTGTACCAAGAGACCCAGTACTTC
CDR3 protein: CASSLDPLYQETQYF

J gene: TRBJ2-5
V gene: TRBV30
D gene: TRBD2
clone size: NA
CDR3 DNA: TGTGCCGGGGGGGTAGCGACCCAGTACTTC
CDR3 protein: CAGGVATQYF

J gene: TRBJ1-3
V gene: TRBV7-2
D gene: TRBD1
clone size: NA
CDR3 DNA: TGTGCCAGCAGCCAAGAGGACAGGCCTGGAAACACCATATATTTT
CDR3 protein: CASSQEDRPGNTIYF

J gene: TRBJ2-5
V gene: TRBV7-2
D gene: NA
clone size: few
CDR3 DNA: TGTGCCAGCAGCTTAGCGACCCCAGGGGCGGGCCAAGAGACCCAGTACTTC
CDR3 protein: CASSLATPGAGQETQYF

J gene: TRBJ1-5
V gene: TRBV29-1
D gene: NA
clone size: NA
CDR3 DNA: TGCAGCGTTGATCTTGGGGGGAGCAATCAGCCCCAGCATTTT
CDR3 protein: CSVDLGGSNQPQHF

J gene: TRBJ1-5
V gene: TRBV15
D gene: NA
clone size: NA
CDR3 DNA: TGTGCCACCAGCAGAGTAGGTAGAGGTCAGCCCCAGCATTTT
CDR3 protein: CATSRVGRGQPQHF

J gene: TRBJ2-7
V gene: TRBV29-1
D gene: TRBD1
clone size: once
CDR3 DNA: TGCAGCGTCAGGGGGCCACAAGGAGAGCAGTACTTC
CDR3 protein: CSVRGPQGEQYF

J gene: TRBJ1-5
V gene: TRBV6-6
D gene: NA
clone size: NA
CDR3 DNA: TGTGCCAGCAGTTACTCTTTACGGGGGGGCAATCAGCCCCAGCATTTT
CDR3 protein: CASSYSLRGGNQPQHF

J gene: TRBJ2-7
V gene: TRBV6-5
D gene: NA
clone size: NA
CDR3 DNA: TGTGCCAGCAGTTACTCGACGACAGCCTACGAGCAGTACTTC
CDR3 protein: CASSYSTTAYEQYF

J gene: TRBJ2-5
V gene: TRBV5-1
D gene: TRBD1
clone size: NA
CDR3 DNA: TGCGCCAGCAGCTTTAGACAGGGAAGAGAGACCCAGTACTTC
CDR3 protein: CASSFRQGRETQYF

J gene: TRBJ2-5
V gene: TRBV2
D gene: TRBD1
clone size: NA
CDR3 DNA: TGTGCCGGTGACAGGGGGGATGGGACCCAGTACTTC
CDR3 protein: CAGDRGDGTQYF

J gene: TRBJ2-4
V gene: TRBV11-2
D gene: TRBD2
clone size: NA
CDR3 DNA: TGTGCCAGCAGCACCGGAAGGACTAGCGGGGCGGACATTCAGTACTTC
CDR3 protein: CASSTGRTSGADIQYF

J gene: TRBJ1-2
V gene: TRBV19
D gene: NA
clone size: NA
CDR3 DNA: TGTGCCAGTAGTATTTCAGGGAACTATGGCTACACCTTC
CDR3 protein: CASSISGNYGYTF

J gene: TRBJ1-3
V gene: TRBV30
D gene: NA
clone size: once
CDR3 DNA: TGTGCCAGCGGGACTTATGGAAACACCATATATTTT
CDR3 protein: CASGTYGNTIYF

J gene: TRBJ2-2
V gene: TRBV28
D gene: TRBD1
clone size: once
CDR3 DNA: TGTGCCAGCAGCCTACGACAGGGGAGCACCGGGGAGCTGTTTTTT
CDR3 protein: CASSLRQGSTGELFF

J gene: TRBJ2-5
V gene: TRBV29-1
D gene: TRBD2
clone size: NA
CDR3 DNA: TGCAGCGCCAAGAGCGGGGGCGAGACCCAGTACTTC
CDR3 protein: CSAKSGGETQYF

J gene: TRBJ2-2
V gene: TRBV9
D gene: NA
clone size: few
CDR3 DNA: TGTGCCAGCAGCGTAGCAGGGGCGAACACCGGGGAGCTGTTTTTT
CDR3 protein: CASSVAGANTGELFF

J gene: TRBJ2-3
V gene: TRBV6-1
D gene: NA
clone size: NA
CDR3 DNA: TGTGCCAGCAGTGACCCTCGGGCAGCGGGCTTAACAGATACGCAGTATTTT
CDR3 protein: CASSDPRAAGLTDTQYF

J gene: TRBJ2-5
V gene: TRBV28
D gene: TRBD1
clone size: NA
CDR3 DNA: TGTGCCAGCAGTGCAGGGGGAGAGACCCAGTACTTC
CDR3 protein: CASSAGGETQYF

J gene: TRBJ2-5
V gene: TRBV28
D gene: TRBD2
clone size: few
CDR3 DNA: TGTGCCAGCACCAACGGGAGGAGTGGGCAAGAGACCCAGTACTTC
CDR3 protein: CASTNGRSGQETQYF

J gene: TRBJ2-3
V gene: TRBV29-1
D gene: NA
clone size: NA
CDR3 DNA: TGCAGCGCCCGCGGCAGGGGCAAGACAGATACGCAGTATTTT
CDR3 protein: CSARGRGKTDTQYF

J gene: TRBJ2-7
V gene: TRBV5-1
D gene: NA
clone size: NA
CDR3 DNA: TGCGCCAGTAGTTATACGGGCTACGAGCAGTACTTC
CDR3 protein: CASSYTGYEQYF

J gene: TRBJ1-6
V gene: TRBV30
D gene: NA
clone size: NA
CDR3 DNA: TGTGCCTGGGCCGGGGGATTCAACAATGGTTCACCCCTCCACTTT
CDR3 protein: CAWAGGFNNGSPLHF

J gene: TRBJ1-1
V gene: TRBV6-5
D gene: TRBD1
clone size: NA
CDR3 DNA: TGTGCCAGCAGATCTAACAGGGGCACTGAAGCTTTCTTT
CDR3 protein: CASRSNRGTEAFF

J gene: TRBJ2-2
V gene: TRBV9
D gene: NA
clone size: once
CDR3 DNA: TGTGCCAGCAGCGTAGAATTTCTCACCGGGGAGCTGTTTTTT
CDR3 protein: CASSVEFLTGELFF

J gene: TRBJ2-5
V gene: TRBV2
D gene: TRBD2
clone size: few
CDR3 DNA: TGTGCCAGCCGAGGACTAGCGGGGGGGCAAGAGACCCAGTACTTC
CDR3 protein: CASRGLAGGQETQYF

J gene: TRBJ2-2
V gene: TRBV29-1
D gene: NA
clone size: NA
CDR3 DNA: TGCAGCGTTGAAGGTGCGGGGAACACCGGGGAGCTGTTTTTT
CDR3 protein: CSVEGAGNTGELFF

J gene: TRBJ2-7
V gene: TRBV6-1
D gene: NA
clone size: NA
CDR3 DNA: TGTGCCAGCAGTCCCATGGGGCGCGAGCAGTACTTC
CDR3 protein: CASSPMGREQYF

J gene: TRBJ1-2
V gene: TRBV18
D gene: TRBD1
clone size: medium-sized
CDR3 DNA: TGTGCCAGCTCAACAGACAGGGGTTTGCTGTCTGGCTACACCTTC
CDR3 protein: CASSTDRGLLSGYTF

J gene: TRBJ2-5
V gene: TRBV5-1
D gene: NA
clone size: NA
CDR3 DNA: TGCGCCAGCAGCTTGGCCTACAGACAAGAGACCCAGTACTTC
CDR3 protein: CASSLAYRQETQYF

J gene: TRBJ2-4
V gene: TRBV6-1
D gene: NA
clone size: few
CDR3 DNA: TGTGCCAGCAGGGGCAGGGAGGACATTCAGTACTTC
CDR3 protein: CASRGREDIQYF

J gene: TRBJ2-5
V gene: TRBV5-1
D gene: TRBD2
clone size: NA
CDR3 DNA: TGCGCCAGCAGCTTTAGCGGGGGGAACCAAGAGACCCAGTACTTC
CDR3 protein: CASSFSGGNQETQYF

J gene: TRBJ2-7
V gene: TRBV9
D gene: NA
clone size: NA
CDR3 DNA: TGTGCCAGCAGCGGCGCGGACAGTTGGTTTCGGGAGCAGTACTTC
CDR3 protein: CASSGADSWFREQYF

J gene: TRBJ1-1
V gene: TRBV5-1
D gene: TRBD1
clone size: few
CDR3 DNA: TGCGCCAGCAGCTTGGTTGGACAGGGTGGCACTGAAGCTTTCTTT
CDR3 protein: CASSLVGQGGTEAFF

J gene: TRBJ1-1
V gene: TRBV28
D gene: NA
clone size: NA
CDR3 DNA: TGTGCCAGCAGTTCCGGGGGTTCGGGGGACACTGAAGCTTTCTTT
CDR3 protein: CASSSGGSGDTEAFF

J gene: TRBJ2-3
V gene: TRBV5-1
D gene: TRBD1
clone size: few
CDR3 DNA: TGCGCCAGCAGCCCACCCGGGACAGGGACAGATACGCAGTATTTT
CDR3 protein: CASSPPGTGTDTQYF

J gene: TRBJ2-7
V gene: TRBV7-2
D gene: NA
clone size: NA
CDR3 DNA: TGTGCCAGCAGCTCCAACAGTCCCTACGAGCAGTACTTC
CDR3 protein: CASSSNSPYEQYF

J gene: TRBJ2-5
V gene: TRBV7-2
D gene: TRBD1
clone size: few
CDR3 DNA: TGTGCCAGCAGCCCGAATACAGGGGGCGGTGAGACCCAGTACTTC
CDR3 protein: CASSPNTGGGETQYF

J gene: TRBJ2-7
V gene: TRBV2
D gene: NA
clone size: once
CDR3 DNA: TGTGCCAGCAGACGCGGGACGGGGAGTTACGAGCAGTACTTC
CDR3 protein: CASRRGTGSYEQYF

J gene: TRBJ2-1
V gene: TRBV7-6
D gene: TRBD2
clone size: NA
CDR3 DNA: TGTGCCAGCAGCTTAGATGCGGGAGGGCTCGGTCGGTCAGGCTCCTACAATGAGCAGTTCTTC
CDR3 protein: CASSLDAGGLGRSGSYNEQFF

J gene: TRBJ2-7
V gene: TRBV18
D gene: NA
clone size: once
CDR3 DNA: TGTGCCAGCTCACCCCGACAGCACTACGAGCAGTACTTC
CDR3 protein: CASSPRQHYEQYF

J gene: TRBJ2-3
V gene: TRBV5-1
D gene: NA
clone size: few
CDR3 DNA: TGCGCCAGCAGCTTATCTAGCGGCACAGATACGCAGTATTTT
CDR3 protein: CASSLSSGTDTQYF

J gene: TRBJ2-1
V gene: TRBV27
D gene: NA
clone size: NA
CDR3 DNA: TGTGCCAGCAGTTTTACGGGGAGTGAGCAGTTCTTC
CDR3 protein: CASSFTGSEQFF

J gene: TRBJ2-7
V gene: TRBV6-5
D gene: TRBD1
clone size: NA
CDR3 DNA: TGTGCCAGCAGTTACCTGGACAGGGCCTACGAGCAGTACTTC
CDR3 protein: CASSYLDRAYEQYF

J gene: TRBJ2-2
V gene: TRBV2
D gene: NA
clone size: NA
CDR3 DNA: TGTGCCAGCAGAGGACTGGCGAACACCGGGGAGCTGTTTTTT
CDR3 protein: CASRGLANTGELFF

J gene: TRBJ2-1
V gene: TRBV5-4
D gene: NA
clone size: NA
CDR3 DNA: TGTGCCAGCAGCTTCGGGCAGGGGATCGGCAATGAGCAGTTCTTC
CDR3 protein: CASSFGQGIGNEQFF